This T cell receptor beta chain stems from a study of cytomegalovirus exposure and HLA in healthy donors. Germline V gene sequence: CDR1 ENHRY, CDR2 SYGVKD. CDR3 length equals 14 residues. The V gene lost 6 bases and the J gene lost 9 bases, with 18 bases spanning the gap. With 60 Vbeta and 13 Jbeta primers, the PCR was carried out. The data were produced by immunoSEQ multiplex PCR, yet TCRdb's version contains in-frame clones alone and is incomplete. The sample consists of about 140,000 clones, approximately 80% of them appearing once. The material sequenced was PBMCs. This chain uses TRBV10-3 with TRBJ1-5; maybe TRBD1 (6 bases). The receptor's source is a man aged 30-40 years in good health and CMV-seronegative. CDR3 region: CAISRDKGVRPQHF. Written as DNA, the CDR3 is TGTGCCATCAGCCGGGACAAAGGAGTGCGGCCCCAGCATTTT.